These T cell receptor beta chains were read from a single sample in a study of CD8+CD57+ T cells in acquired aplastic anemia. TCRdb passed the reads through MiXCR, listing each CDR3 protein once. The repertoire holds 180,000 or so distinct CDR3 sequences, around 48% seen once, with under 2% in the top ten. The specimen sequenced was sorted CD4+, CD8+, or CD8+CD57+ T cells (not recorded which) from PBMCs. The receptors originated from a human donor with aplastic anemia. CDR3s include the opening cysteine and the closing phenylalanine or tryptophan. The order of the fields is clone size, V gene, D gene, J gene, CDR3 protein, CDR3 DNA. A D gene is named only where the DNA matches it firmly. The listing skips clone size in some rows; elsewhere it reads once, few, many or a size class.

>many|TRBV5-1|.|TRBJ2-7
CASSADAHSYEQYF
TGCGCCAGCAGCGCGGACGCGCACTCCTACGAGCAGTACTTC
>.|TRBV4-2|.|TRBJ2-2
CASSQENGSGDGAGELFF
TGTGCCAGCAGCCAAGAAAACGGGAGCGGCGATGGCGCCGGGGAGCTGTTTTTC
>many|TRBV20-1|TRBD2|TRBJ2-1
CSATRGGSYNEQFF
TGCAGTGCTACGCGGGGCGGGAGCTACAATGAGCAGTTCTTC
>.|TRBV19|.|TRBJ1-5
CASSPGRYSNQPQHF
TGTGCCAGTAGCCCGGGACGGTATAGCAATCAGCCCCAGCATTTT
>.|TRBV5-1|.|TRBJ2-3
CASSLATQYF
TGCGCCAGCAGCTTGGCCACGCAGTATTTT
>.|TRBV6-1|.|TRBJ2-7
CASTSGRAEQYF
TGTGCCAGCACCTCCGGACGGGCGGAGCAGTACTTC
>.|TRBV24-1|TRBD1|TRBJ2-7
CATSDGTGRLGELYF
TGTGCCACCAGTGATGGGACAGGGCGTCTAGGGGAGCTGTACTTC
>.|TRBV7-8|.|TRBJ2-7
CASSLPLYEQYF
TGTGCCAGCAGCTTGCCTCTTTACGAGCAGTACTTC
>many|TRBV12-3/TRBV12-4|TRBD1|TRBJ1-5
CASSLRTGEPQHF
TGTGCCAGCAGCTTGCGGACAGGGGAGCCCCAGCATTTT
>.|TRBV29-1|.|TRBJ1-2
CSVERGTREEYTF
TGTAGCGTTGAACGGGGCACCCGCGAAGAATACACCTTC
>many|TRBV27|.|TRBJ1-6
CASSFGGYNSPLHF
TGTGCCAGCAGTTTTGGGGGATATAATTCACCCCTCCACTTT
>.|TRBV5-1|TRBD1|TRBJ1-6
CASSLARQGDSPLHF
TGCGCCAGCAGCTTGGCCAGACAGGGGGATTCACCCCTCCACTTT
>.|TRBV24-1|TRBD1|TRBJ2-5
CAPSDRQGLGETLYF
TGTGCCCCCAGTGATAGACAGGGTCTGGGGGAGACCCTGTACTTC
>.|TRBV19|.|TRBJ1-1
CARGGGRMNTEAFF
TGTGCCAGGGGGGGAGGCCGGATGAACACTGAAGCTTTCTTT
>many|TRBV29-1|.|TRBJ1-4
CSVAGPATNEKLFF
TGCAGCGTTGCAGGGCCTGCAACTAATGAAAAACTGTTTTTT
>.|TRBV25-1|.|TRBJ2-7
CASVKKGYSYEQYF
TGTGCCAGCGTAAAGAAGGGTTATTCCTACGAGCAGTACTTC
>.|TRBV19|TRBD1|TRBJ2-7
CASSITGTGNYEQYF
TGTGCCAGTAGTATTACCGGGACAGGGAACTACGAGCAGTACTTC
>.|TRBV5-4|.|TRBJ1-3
CASSLEGLGNTIYF
TGTGCCAGCAGCTTGGAGGGTTTGGGAAACACCATATATTTT
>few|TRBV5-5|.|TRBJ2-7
CASSLATGPYEQYF
TGTGCCAGCAGCCTAGCGACAGGTCCCTACGAGCAGTACTTC
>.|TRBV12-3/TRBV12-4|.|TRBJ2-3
CASRQRQGGDTQYF
TGTGCCAGCAGACAGCGACAGGGAGGAGATACGCAGTATTTT
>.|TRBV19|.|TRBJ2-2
CASKYSSGELFF
TGTGCCAGTAAATATTCGTCCGGGGAGCTGTTTTTT
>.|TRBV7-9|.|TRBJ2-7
CASSPGTIYEQYF
TGTGCCAGCAGCCCCGGGACAATCTACGAGCAGTACTTC
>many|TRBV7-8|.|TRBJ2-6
CASSLGLFGANVLTF
TGTGCCAGCAGCTTGGGGCTTTTCGGGGCCAACGTCCTGACTTTC
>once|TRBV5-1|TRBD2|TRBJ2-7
CASSQPGLAEYEQYF
TGCGCCAGCAGCCAACCGGGACTAGCGGAATACGAGCAGTACTTC
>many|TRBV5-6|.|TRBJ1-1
CASSFGQSVNTEAFF
TGTGCCAGCAGCTTCGGACAGAGTGTGAACACTGAAGCTTTCTTT
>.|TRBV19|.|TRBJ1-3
CASSDHSGNTIYF
TGTGCCAGTAGTGATCACTCGGGAAACACCATATATTTT
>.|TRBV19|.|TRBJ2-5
CASSPSTYGETQYF
TGTGCCAGTAGTCCCTCTACGTACGGAGAGACCCAGTACTTC
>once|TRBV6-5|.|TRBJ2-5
CASSTSGTQYF
TGTGCCAGCAGTACCTCAGGGACCCAGTACTTC
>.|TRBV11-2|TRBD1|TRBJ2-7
CASSSLWGDRAYEQYF
TGTGCCAGCAGCTCCCTCTGGGGGGACAGGGCGTACGAGCAGTACTTC
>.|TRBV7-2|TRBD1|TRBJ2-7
CASRRPGQGAHEQYF
TGTGCCAGCAGAAGACCGGGACAGGGGGCACACGAGCAGTACTTC
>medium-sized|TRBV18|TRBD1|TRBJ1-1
CASSRDRNTEAFF
TGTGCCAGCAGCCGGGACAGGAACACTGAAGCTTTCTTT
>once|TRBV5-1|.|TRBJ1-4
CASSLSPGTFQKLFF
TGCGCCAGCAGCTTAAGCCCTGGGACATTCCAAAAACTGTTTTTT
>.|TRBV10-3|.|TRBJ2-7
CAISARARTVDPYEQYF
TGTGCCATCAGTGCTAGAGCCAGGACAGTGGATCCCTACGAGCAGTACTTC
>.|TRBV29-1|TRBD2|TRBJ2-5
CSADGGVKTQYF
TGCAGCGCCGACGGGGGGGTCAAGACCCAGTACTTC
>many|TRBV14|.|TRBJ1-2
CASSLSLREGGYTF
TGTGCCAGCAGCCTATCCCTAAGGGAGGGTGGCTACACCTTC
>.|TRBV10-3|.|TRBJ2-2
CAISDGQKNTGELFF
TGTGCCATCAGTGATGGACAGAAAAACACCGGGGAGCTGTTTTTT
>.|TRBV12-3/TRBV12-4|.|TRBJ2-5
CASSLKRGQETQYF
TGTGCCAGCAGTTTAAAACGGGGCCAAGAGACCCAGTACTTC
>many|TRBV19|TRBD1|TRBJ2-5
CASSIRTGTGQETQYF
TGTGCCAGTAGTATACGTACTGGGACAGGGCAAGAGACCCAGTACTTC
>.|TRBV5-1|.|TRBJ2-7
CASSLFETYEQYF
TGCGCCAGCAGCTTGTTTGAGACCTACGAGCAGTACTTC
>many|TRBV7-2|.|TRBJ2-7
CASSPEVYSYEQYF
TGTGCCAGCAGCCCAGAGGTTTACTCCTACGAGCAGTACTTC
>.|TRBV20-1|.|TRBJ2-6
CSASARYRFGANVLTF
TGCAGTGCTAGCGCTCGGTACAGGTTTGGGGCCAACGTCCTGACTTTC
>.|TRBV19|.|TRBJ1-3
CASSMRRRGYGNTIYF
TGTGCCAGTAGTATGAGGCGGCGGGGCTATGGAAACACCATATATTTT
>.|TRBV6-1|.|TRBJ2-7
CASSPQDSRYEQYF
TGTGCCAGCAGTCCCCAGGACAGTCGATACGAGCAGTACTTC
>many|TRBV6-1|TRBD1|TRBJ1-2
CASSEEQGYGGYTF
TGTGCCAGCAGTGAAGAACAGGGGTACGGTGGCTACACCTTC
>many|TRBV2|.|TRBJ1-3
CASRFGGISGNTIYF
TGTGCCAGCAGATTCGGGGGGATCTCTGGAAACACCATATATTTT
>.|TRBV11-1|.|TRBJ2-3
CASSLRRMPSTDTQYF
TGTGCCAGCAGCTTGCGGCGGATGCCTAGCACAGATACGCAGTATTTT
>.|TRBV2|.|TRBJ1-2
CASSEGRLGLYGYTF
TGTGCCAGCAGTGAAGGAAGGCTGGGGTTATACGGCTACACCTTC
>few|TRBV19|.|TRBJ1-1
CASSTRRGTSTEAFF
TGTGCCAGTAGTACCCGGCGGGGGACTTCGACTGAAGCTTTCTTT
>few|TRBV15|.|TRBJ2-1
CATSRARSSYNEQFF
TGTGCCACCAGCAGAGCCAGGAGCTCCTACAATGAGCAGTTCTTC
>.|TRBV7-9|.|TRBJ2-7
CASSLSTQGYEQYF
TGTGCCAGCAGCTTGTCCACACAGGGTTACGAGCAGTACTTC
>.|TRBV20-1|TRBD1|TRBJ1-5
CSARDPGQGGQPQHF
TGCAGTGCTAGAGATCCTGGACAGGGGGGCCAGCCCCAGCATTTT
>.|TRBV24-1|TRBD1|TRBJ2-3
CATSDSWTGRFTDTQYF
TGTGCCACCAGTGATTCGTGGACAGGACGGTTCACAGATACGCAGTATTTT
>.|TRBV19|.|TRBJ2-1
CASSIRLHNEQFF
TGTGCCAGTAGTATAAGGCTCCACAATGAGCAGTTCTTC
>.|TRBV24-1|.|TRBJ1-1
CATRNSGGAAFF
TGTGCCACCAGGAACAGCGGTGGGGCAGCTTTCTTT